A single sample is the source of the 10 T cell receptor beta chains below, sequenced in a study of early T cells in non-severe SARS-CoV-2 infection. MiXCR, applied by TCRdb to the 5' RACE reads, yields one record per CDR3 protein. The data contain some 76,000 distinct CDR3 sequences, 15% to 17% of them singletons. The sequenced sample consisted of whole blood. These TCRs come from an adult who was a healthcare worker with PCR-confirmed SARS-CoV-2 infection or an uninfected control (not recorded which).

The V call is TRBV7-3, the J call TRBJ2-1; 7 bases line up with TRBD2. The CDR3 has 15 residues. V dropped 3 bases and J dropped 6; count of bases not matched to a gene: 8. Germline CDR1 is SGHTA and CDR2 is FQGTGA. The CDR3: CASSLGAGKFNEQFF. Here the CDR3 DNA reads TGTGCCAGCAGCTTGGGAGCGGGAAAATTCAATGAGCAGTTCTTC.

A few counts support this clonotype. The chain has TRBV7-9 and TRBJ1-4, with TRBD1 matching over 8 bases. Trimming cost V 6 bases and J 5 bases; bases outside gene matches: 5. In germline, CDR1 is SEHNR, CDR2 FQNEAQ (reference sequence). The CDR3 runs to 14 residues. The CDR3 DNA reads TGTGCCAGCAGTCCCGGGACAGGAAATGAAAAACTGTTTTTT. This sequence encodes CASSPGTGNEKLFF.

This clonotype was counted between two and nine times. The chain recombines TRBV29-1 with TRBJ2-1, with TRBD1 identical over 9 bases. This CDR3 has 13 residues. Germline CDR1 reads SQVTM; CDR2 reads ANQGSEA. V shed 8 bases, J shed 6 bases, and the junction held 8 bases outside the gene matches. Written as DNA, the CDR3 is TGCAGCTCCACCGGGACAGGGACCAATGAGCAGTTCTTC. Its protein product is CSSTGTGTNEQFF.

The rearrangement joins TRBV6-1 to TRBJ1-3, with D unclear. The CDR3 contains 15 residues. Per the germline V gene, CDR1 is MNHNS and CDR2 is SASEGT. Between the trimmed V and J ends, which lost 1 base and 7 bases, there was a span of 14 bases. For the CDR3, the DNA is TGTGCCAGCAGTGAAGACCAGGCCCCGTGGAACACCATATATTTT. Translating gives CASSEDQAPWNTIYF.

This clonotype was observed a handful of times. The chain recombines TRBV20-1 with TRBJ1-5; possibly TRBD1 for D (6 bases). The germline gives CDR1 DFQATT, CDR2 SNEGSKA (reference sequence). The V end was cut by 1 base, the J end by 3 bases, with 13 bases between. This CDR3 region has 15 residues. The CDR3 sequence: CSARVFAGDNQPQHF. CDR3 DNA: TGCAGTGCTAGAGTCTTCGCAGGGGACAATCAGCCCCAGCATTTT.

This clonotype was detected a few times. The J gene is TRBJ2-7, the V gene TRBV5-5, with D perhaps matching TRBD2 (6 bases). The CDR3 length is 16 residues. In germline, CDR1 is SGHKS, CDR2 YYEKEE (reference sequence). V lost 0 bases and J 1 base, leaving 14 bases between the germline ends. CDR3 nucleotide sequence: TGTGCCAGCAGCTTGGGAGCAGGACGGGGGTCCTACGAGCAGTACTTC. It encodes CASSLGAGRGSYEQYF.

The chain couples TRBV18 to TRBJ1-5, with 12 positions matching TRBD1. The CDR3 covers 17 residues. V dropped 5 bases and J dropped 7; count of bases not matched to a gene: 12. Germline CDR1 and CDR2: KGHSH and LQKENI. The CDR3, as DNA: TGTGCCAGCTCATCAGGGACAGGGGGCGTTGGGTTCCAGCCCCAGCATTTT. Amino acids: CASSSGTGGVGFQPQHF.

This rearrangement joins TRBV5-1 to TRBJ2-7; D call uncertain. The CDR3 has 13 residues. Trimming removed 4 bases at V and 2 bases at J, with 10 bases between. Germline assignment: CDR1 SGHRS and CDR2 YFSETQ. The CDR3 DNA is TGCGCCAGCAGCCCCCGAGGTACCTACGAGCAGTACTTC. Protein product: CASSPRGTYEQYF. The full variable domain, rest sourced from reference TRBV5-1 and TRBJ2-7, is KAGVTQTPRYLIKTRGQQVTLSCSPISGHRSVSWYQQTPGQGLQFLFEYFSETQRNKGNFPGRFSGRQFSNSRSEMNVSTLELGDSALYLCASSPRGTYEQYFGPGTRLTVT.

This clonotype appeared a single time. This sequence joins TRBV4-3 and TRBJ2-1; D remains ambiguous. The CDR3 length is 12 residues. V was clipped by 0 bases and J by 10 bases, with 7 bases between them. From germline, CDR1 is LGHNA and CDR2 YSLEER. The CDR3 nucleotides are TGCGCCAGCAGCCAAGATGCGCGGGAGCAGTTCTTC. Translation gives CASSQDAREQFF.

The chain links TRBV4-2 to TRBJ2-1; D unclear. V was trimmed by 1 base and J by 5 bases, leaving 15 bases between them. CDR1 is LGHNA and CDR2 is YNFKEQ in the germline V gene. The CDR3 consists of 16 residues. CDR3 residues: CASSQGTSRSNNEQFF. In nucleotides, the CDR3 is TGTGCCAGCAGCCAAGGAACTTCTAGGTCAAACAATGAGCAGTTCTTC.